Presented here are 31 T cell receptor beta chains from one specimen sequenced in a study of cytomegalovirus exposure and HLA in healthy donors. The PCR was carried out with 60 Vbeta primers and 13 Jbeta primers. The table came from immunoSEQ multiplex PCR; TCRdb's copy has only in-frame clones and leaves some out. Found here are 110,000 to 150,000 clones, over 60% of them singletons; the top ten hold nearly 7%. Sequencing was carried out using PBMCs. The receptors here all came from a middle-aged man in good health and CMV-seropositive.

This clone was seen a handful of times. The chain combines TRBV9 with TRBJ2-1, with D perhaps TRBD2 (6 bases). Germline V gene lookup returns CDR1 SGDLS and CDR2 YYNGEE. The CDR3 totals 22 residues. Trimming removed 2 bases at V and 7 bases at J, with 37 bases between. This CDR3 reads CASSVNQNTPGVGLALSNEQFF. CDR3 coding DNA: TGTGCCAGCAGCGTCAACCAGAACACGCCTGGGGTTGGGCTAGCGTTATCAAATGAGCAGTTCTTC.

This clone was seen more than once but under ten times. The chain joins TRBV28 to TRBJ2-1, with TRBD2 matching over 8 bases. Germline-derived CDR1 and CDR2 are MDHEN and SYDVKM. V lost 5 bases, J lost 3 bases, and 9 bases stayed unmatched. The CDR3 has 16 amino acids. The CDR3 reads CASSPRGGRYYNEQFF. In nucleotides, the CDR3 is TGTGCCAGCAGTCCCCGGGGCGGGAGGTACTACAATGAGCAGTTCTTC.

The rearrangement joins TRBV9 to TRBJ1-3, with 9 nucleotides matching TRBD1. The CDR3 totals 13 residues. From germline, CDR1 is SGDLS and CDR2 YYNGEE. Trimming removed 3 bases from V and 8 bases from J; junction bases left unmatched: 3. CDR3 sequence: CASSGTGVDTIYF. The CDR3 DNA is TGTGCCAGCAGCGGGACAGGGGTGGACACCATATATTTT.

CDR3 protein: CASSQETGAMNTEAFF. The DNA for the CDR3 is TGCGCCAGCAGCCAAGAAACAGGGGCTATGAACACTGAAGCTTTCTTT. The chain employs TRBV4-3 and TRBJ1-1; 7 nucleotides agree with TRBD1. CDR1 is LGHNA, CDR2 YSLEER, per germline. CDR3 length equals 16 residues. V lost 0 bases to trimming and J lost 0 bases; unmatched junction nucleotides: 4.

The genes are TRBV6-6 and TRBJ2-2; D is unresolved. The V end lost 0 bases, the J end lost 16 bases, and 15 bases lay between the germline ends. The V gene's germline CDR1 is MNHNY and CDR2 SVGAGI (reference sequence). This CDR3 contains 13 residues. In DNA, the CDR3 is TGTGCCAGCAGTTACTCGTACGAGAAGACACCGTTTTTT. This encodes CASSYSYEKTPFF.

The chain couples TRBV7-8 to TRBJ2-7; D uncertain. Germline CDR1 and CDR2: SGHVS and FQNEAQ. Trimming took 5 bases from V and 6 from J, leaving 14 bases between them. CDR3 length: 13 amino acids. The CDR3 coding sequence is TGTGCCAGCAGCCCCGTGGAGTCATCCGAGCAGTACTTC. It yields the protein CASSPVESSEQYF. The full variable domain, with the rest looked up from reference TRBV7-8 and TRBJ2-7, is GAGVSQSPRYKVAKRGQDVALRCDPISGHVSLFWYQQALGQGPEFLTYFQNEAQLDKSGLPSDRFFAERPEGSVSTLKIQRTQQEDSAVYLCASSPVESSEQYFGPGTRLTVT.

CDR3: CASSLMSGTYNEQFF. The CDR3 bases are TGTGCCAGCAGCTTGATGAGCGGGACCTACAATGAGCAGTTCTTC. The rearrangement uses TRBV7-9 and TRBJ2-1, with 7 nucleotides matching TRBD2. The germline CDR1 and CDR2 sequences are SEHNR and FQNEAQ (reference sequence). With 3 bases clipped from V and 2 bases from J, the junction kept 4 bases outside the gene matches. The CDR3 has 15 amino acids.

The CDR3 coding sequence is TGTGCCAGCAGCCAAGGTGGGACAGGCGGAGAGACCCAGTACTTC. This codes for CASSQGGTGGETQYF. The chain recombines TRBV4-2 with TRBJ2-5; TRBD1 agrees at 8 bases. Germline V gene sequence: CDR1 LGHNA, CDR2 YNFKEQ. The CDR3 contains 15 residues. J lost 4 bases, V lost 1 base, and 5 bases had no gene match.

In DNA form, the CDR3 reads TGTGCCAGCAGCGAGCGGACTAGCGGAGCCTACAATGAGCAGTTCTTC. Protein sequence: CASSERTSGAYNEQFF. The chain couples TRBV9 to TRBJ2-1; 10 bases agree with TRBD2. The V segment lost 3 bases and the J segment 2 bases; nucleotides outside the gene matches: 5. The CDR3 consists of 16 residues. From germline, CDR1 is SGDLS and CDR2 YYNGEE. Full variable domain (rest looked up from reference TRBV9 and TRBJ2-1): DSGVTQTPKHLITATGQRVTLRCSPRSGDLSVYWYQQSLDQGLQFLIQYYNGEERAKGNILERFSAQQFPDLHSELNLSSLELGDSALYFCASSERTSGAYNEQFFGPGTRLTVL.

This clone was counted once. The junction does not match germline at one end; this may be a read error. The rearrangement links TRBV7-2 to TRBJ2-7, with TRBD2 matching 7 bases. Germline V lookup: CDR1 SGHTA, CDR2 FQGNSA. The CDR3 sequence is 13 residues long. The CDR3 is CASSSRGRTSIVF. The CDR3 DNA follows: TGTGCCAGCAGCTCGAGGGGCCGGACTAGTATCGTCTTC.

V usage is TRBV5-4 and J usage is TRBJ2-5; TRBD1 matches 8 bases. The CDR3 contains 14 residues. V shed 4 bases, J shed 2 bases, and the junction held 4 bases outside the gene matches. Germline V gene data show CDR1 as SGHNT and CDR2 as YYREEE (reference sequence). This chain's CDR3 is CASSRHRGQETQYF. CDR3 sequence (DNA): TGTGCCAGCAGCCGGCACAGGGGGCAAGAGACCCAGTACTTC.

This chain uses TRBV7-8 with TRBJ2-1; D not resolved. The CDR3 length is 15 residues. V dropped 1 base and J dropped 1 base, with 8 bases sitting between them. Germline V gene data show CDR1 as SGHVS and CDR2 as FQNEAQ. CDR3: CASSLVAESYNEQFF. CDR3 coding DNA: TGTGCCAGCAGCTTAGTGGCGGAGTCCTACAATGAGCAGTTCTTC.

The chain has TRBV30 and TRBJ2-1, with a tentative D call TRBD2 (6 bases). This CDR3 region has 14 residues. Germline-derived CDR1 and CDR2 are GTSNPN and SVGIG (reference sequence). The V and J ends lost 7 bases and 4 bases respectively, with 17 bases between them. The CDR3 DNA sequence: TGTGCCTATGAGACGGGCGGGACTTACAATGAGCAGTTCTTC. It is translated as CAYETGGTYNEQFF. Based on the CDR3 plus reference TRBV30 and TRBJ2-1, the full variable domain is SQTIHQWPATLVQPVGSPLSLECTVEGTSNPNLYWYRQAAGRGLQLLFYSVGIGQISSEVPQNLSASRPQDRQFILSSKKLLLSDSGFYLCAYETGGTYNEQFFGPGTRLTVL.

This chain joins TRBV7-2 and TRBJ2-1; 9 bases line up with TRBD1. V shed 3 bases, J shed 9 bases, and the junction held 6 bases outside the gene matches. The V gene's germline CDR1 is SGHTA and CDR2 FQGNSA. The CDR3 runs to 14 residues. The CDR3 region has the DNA TGTGCCAGCAGCTTTTCACAGGGGGCAGGTGAGCAGTTCTTC. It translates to CASSFSQGAGEQFF.

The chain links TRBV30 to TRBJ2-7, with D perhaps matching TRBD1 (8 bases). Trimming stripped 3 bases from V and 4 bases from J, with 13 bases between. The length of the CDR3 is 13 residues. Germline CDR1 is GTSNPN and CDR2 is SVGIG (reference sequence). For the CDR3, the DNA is TGTGCCTGGAGCCCACAGGGGGGGTACGAGCAGTACTTC. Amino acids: CAWSPQGGYEQYF. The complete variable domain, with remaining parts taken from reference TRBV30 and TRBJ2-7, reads SQTIHQWPATLVQPVGSPLSLECTVEGTSNPNLYWYRQAAGRGLQLLFYSVGIGQISSEVPQNLSASRPQDRQFILSSKKLLLSDSGFYLCAWSPQGGYEQYFGPGTRLTVT.

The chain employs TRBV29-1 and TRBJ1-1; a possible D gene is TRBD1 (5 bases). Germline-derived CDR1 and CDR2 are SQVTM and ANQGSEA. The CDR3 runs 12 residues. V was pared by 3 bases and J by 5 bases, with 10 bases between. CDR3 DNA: TGCAGCGTTGAGGATGGGGGGACTGAAGCTTTCTTT. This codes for CSVEDGGTEAFF.

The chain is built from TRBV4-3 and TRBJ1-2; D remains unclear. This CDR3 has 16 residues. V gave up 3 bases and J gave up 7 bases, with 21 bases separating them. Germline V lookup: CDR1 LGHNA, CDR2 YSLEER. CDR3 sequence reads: CASSQSTGRQRGGYTF. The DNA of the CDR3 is TGCGCCAGCAGCCAGAGTACGGGAAGGCAGAGAGGTGGCTACACCTTC.

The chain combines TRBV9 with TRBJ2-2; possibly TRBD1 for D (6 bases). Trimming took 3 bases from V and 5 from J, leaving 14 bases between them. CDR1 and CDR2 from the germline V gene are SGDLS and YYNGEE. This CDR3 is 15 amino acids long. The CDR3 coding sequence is TGTGCCAGCAGCGCAGACAGGCTTAGGACCGGGGAGCTGTTTTTT. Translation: CASSADRLRTGELFF.

The CDR3 sequence is CASSAQTGNTEAFF. CDR3 nucleotides: TGTGCCAGCTCAGCACAGACAGGGAACACTGAAGCTTTCTTT. The chain carries TRBV18 and TRBJ1-1; D may be TRBD1 (6 bases). The CDR3 contains 14 residues. V lost 5 bases to trimming and J lost 1 base, with 11 bases between them. CDR1 and CDR2 from the germline V gene are KGHSH and LQKENI.

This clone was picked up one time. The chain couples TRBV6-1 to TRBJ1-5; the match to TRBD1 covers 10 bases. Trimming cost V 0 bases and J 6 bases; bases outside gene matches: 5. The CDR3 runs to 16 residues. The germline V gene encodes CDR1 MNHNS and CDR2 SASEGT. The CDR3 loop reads CASSEAKTGGGQPQHF. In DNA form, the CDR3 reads TGTGCCAGCAGTGAAGCCAAGACAGGGGGCGGTCAGCCCCAGCATTTT.

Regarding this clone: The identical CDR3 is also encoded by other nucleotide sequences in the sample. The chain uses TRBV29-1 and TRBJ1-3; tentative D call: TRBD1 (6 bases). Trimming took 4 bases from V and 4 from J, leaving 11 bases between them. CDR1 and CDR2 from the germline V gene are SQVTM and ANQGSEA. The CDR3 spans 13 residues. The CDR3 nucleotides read TGCAGCGTTGGACGAGGGACAGGAAACACCATATATTTT. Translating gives CSVGRGTGNTIYF.

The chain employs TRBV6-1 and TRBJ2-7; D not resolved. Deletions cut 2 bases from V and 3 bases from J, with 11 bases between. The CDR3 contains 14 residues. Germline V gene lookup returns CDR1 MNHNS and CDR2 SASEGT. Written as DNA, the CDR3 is TGTGCCAGCAGTGAATGGGCAGGTTTCTACGAGCAGTACTTC. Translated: CASSEWAGFYEQYF.

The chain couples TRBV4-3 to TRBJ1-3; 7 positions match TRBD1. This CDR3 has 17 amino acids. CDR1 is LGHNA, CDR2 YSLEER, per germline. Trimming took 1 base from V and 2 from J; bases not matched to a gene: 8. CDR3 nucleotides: TGCGCCAGCAGCCAAGTGTGGGACAGAGTCGCTGGAAACACCATATATTTT. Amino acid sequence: CASSQVWDRVAGNTIYF.

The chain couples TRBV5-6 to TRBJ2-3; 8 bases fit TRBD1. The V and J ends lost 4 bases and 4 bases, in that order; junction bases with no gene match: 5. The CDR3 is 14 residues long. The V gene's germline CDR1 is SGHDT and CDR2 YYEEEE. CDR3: CASSRDRGPDTQYF. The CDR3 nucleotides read TGTGCCAGCAGCAGAGACAGGGGACCAGATACGCAGTATTTT.

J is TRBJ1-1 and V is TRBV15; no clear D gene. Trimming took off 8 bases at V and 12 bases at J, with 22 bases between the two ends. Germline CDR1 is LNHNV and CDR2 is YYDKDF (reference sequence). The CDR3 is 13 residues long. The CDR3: CATRRGGLRETFF. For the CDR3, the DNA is TGTGCCACCCGGCGGGGAGGATTAAGGGAGACTTTCTTT.

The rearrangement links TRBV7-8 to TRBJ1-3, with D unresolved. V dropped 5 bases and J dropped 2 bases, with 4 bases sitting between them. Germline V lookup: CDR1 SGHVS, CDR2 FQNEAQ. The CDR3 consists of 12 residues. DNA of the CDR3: TGTGCCAGCAGCCGTCCTGGAAACACCATATATTTT. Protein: CASSRPGNTIYF.

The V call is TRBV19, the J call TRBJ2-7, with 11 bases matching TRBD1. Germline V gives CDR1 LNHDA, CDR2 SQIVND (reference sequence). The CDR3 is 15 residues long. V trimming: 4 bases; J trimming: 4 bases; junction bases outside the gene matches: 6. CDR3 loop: CASSTPDRGRYEQYF. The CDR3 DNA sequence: TGTGCCAGTAGTACACCGGACAGGGGGCGGTACGAGCAGTACTTC.

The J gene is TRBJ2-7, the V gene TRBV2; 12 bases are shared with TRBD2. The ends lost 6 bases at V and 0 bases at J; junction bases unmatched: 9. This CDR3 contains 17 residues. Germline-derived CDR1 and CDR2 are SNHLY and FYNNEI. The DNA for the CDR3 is TGTGCCAGCAGAGTGACTAGCGGGGGCCTTAGCTCCTACGAGCAGTACTTC. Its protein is CASRVTSGGLSSYEQYF.

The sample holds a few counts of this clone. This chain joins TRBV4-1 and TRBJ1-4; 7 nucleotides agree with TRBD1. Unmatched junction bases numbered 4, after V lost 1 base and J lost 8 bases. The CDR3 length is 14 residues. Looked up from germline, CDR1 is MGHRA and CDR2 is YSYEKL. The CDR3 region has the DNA TGCGCCAGCAGCCAAGGACAGGGATGGGAAAAACTGTTTTTT. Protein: CASSQGQGWEKLFF.

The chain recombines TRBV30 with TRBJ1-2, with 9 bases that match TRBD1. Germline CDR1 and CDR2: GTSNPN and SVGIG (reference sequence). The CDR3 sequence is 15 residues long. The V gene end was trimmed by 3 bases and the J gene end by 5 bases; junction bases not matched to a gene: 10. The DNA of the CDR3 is TGTGCCTGGAGCATGACGACAGGGGGGAGTTATGGCTACACCTTC. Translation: CAWSMTTGGSYGYTF.

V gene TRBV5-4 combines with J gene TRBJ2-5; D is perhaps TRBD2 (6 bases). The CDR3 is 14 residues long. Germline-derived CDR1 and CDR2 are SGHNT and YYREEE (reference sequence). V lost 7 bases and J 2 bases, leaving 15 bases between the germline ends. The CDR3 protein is CASARGSQQETQYF. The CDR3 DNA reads TGTGCCAGCGCCCGGGGGAGCCAGCAAGAGACCCAGTACTTC. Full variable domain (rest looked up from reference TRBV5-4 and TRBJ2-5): ETGVTQSPTHLIKTRGQQVTLRCSSQSGHNTVSWYQQALGQGPQFIFQYYREEENGRGNFPPRFSGLQFPNYSSELNVNALELDDSALYLCASARGSQQETQYFGPGTRLLVL.